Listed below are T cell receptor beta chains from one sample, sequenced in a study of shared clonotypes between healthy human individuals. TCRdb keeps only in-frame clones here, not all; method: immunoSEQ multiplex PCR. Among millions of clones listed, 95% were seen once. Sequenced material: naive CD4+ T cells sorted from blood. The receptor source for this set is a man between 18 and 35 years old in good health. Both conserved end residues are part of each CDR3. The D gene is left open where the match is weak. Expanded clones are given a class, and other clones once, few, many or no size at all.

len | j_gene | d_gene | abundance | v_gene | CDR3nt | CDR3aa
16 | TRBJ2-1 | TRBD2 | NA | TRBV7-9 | TGTGCCAGCAGCTTAGGGCTAGCGGGCTCCTACAATGAGCAGTTCTTC | CASSLGLAGSYNEQFF
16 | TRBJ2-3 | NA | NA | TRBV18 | TGTGCCAGCTCACCAAGACTAGTACGGAGCACAGATACGCAGTATTTT | CASSPRLVRSTDTQYF
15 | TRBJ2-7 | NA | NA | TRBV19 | TGTGCCGGACCTCCTTCAAAGGGTAGTGTTGGCGAGCAGTACTTC | CAGPPSKGSVGEQYF
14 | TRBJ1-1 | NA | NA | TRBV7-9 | TGTGCCAGCAGCTTGGACAACCTGAACACTGAAGCTTTCTTT | CASSLDNLNTEAFF
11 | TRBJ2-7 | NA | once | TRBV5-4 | TGTGCCAGCAGCAATGGGGCCGAGCAGTACTTC | CASSNGAEQYF
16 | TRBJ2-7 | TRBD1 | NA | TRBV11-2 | TGTGCCAGCAGCTTACAAGGACAGGGGGCCACCTACGAGCAGTACTTC | CASSLQGQGATYEQYF
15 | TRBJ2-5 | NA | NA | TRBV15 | TGTGCCACCAGCAGAGATCCTACTAGCACTGAGACCCAGTACTTC | CATSRDPTSTETQYF
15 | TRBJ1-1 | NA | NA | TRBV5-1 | TGCGCCAGCAGCTTGGTGGCGATTTGGGACACTGAAGCTTTCTTT | CASSLVAIWDTEAFF
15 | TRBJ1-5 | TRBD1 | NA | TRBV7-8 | TGTGCCAGCAGCCCGGGACAGGGCGACAATCAGCCCCAGCATTTT | CASSPGQGDNQPQHF
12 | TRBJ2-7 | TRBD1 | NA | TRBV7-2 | TGTGCCAGCAGCCGGACAGGGCGCGAGCAGTACTTC | CASSRTGREQYF
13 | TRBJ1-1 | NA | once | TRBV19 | TGTGCCAGTAGTAGGACCGAGAACACTGAAGCTTTCTTT | CASSRTENTEAFF
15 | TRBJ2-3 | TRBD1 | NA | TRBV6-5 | TGTGCCAGCTGCCGACAGGGGGCGCAGGCAGATACGCAGTATTTT | CASCRQGAQADTQYF
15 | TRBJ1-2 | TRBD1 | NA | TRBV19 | TGTGCCAGTTTCAATCCCGGGACAGGCAGCTATGGCTACACCTTC | CASFNPGTGSYGYTF
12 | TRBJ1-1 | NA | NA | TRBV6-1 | TGTGCCAGCAGTGTAACGAACACTGAAGCTTTCTTT | CASSVTNTEAFF
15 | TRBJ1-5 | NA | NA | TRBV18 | TGTGCCAGCTCACCAGGTCACAGGGACTTGCAGCCCCAGCATTTT | CASSPGHRDLQPQHF
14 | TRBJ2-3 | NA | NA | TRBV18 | TGTGCCAGCTCACCCCCGGGAAACACAGATACGCAGTATTTT | CASSPPGNTDTQYF
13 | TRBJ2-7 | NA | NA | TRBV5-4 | TGTGCCAGCAGCTCACTGCAGGTTGACGAGCAGTACTTC | CASSSLQVDEQYF
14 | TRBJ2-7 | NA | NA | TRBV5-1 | TGCGCCAGCAGCTTTACCGATAGCTCCTACGAGCAGTACTTC | CASSFTDSSYEQYF
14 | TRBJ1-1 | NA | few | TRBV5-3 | TGTGCCAGAAGCTTGGATGGAGGCGACACTGAAGCTTTCTTT | CARSLDGGDTEAFF
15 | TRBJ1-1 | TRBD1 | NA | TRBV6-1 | TGTGCCAGCTATCCAGGGGGCTCCCTGAACACTGAAGCTTTCTTT | CASYPGGSLNTEAFF
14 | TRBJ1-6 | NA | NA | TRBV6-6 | TGTGCCAGCAGTTACGGGGGGAATAATTCACCCCTCCACTTT | CASSYGGNNSPLHF
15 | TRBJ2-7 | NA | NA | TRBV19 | TGTGCCAGTAGTATCCCGGGCACCATCCCCTACGAGCAGTACTTC | CASSIPGTIPYEQYF
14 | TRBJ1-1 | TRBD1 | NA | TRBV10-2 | TGCGCCAGCAGCGGTAACAGGGGAGCCACTGAAGCTTTCTTT | CASSGNRGATEAFF
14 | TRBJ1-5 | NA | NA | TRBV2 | TGTGCCAGCGGCGGGCCCTATAGCAATCAGCCCCAGCATTTT | CASGGPYSNQPQHF
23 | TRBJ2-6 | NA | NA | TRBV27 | TGTGCCAGCAGTCCGAAGGCTCGGAGGGATAACCCCCAGTTGCTCTCTGGGGCCAACGTCCTGACTTTC | CASSPKARRDNPQLLSGANVLTF
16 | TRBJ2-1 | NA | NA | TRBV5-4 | TGTGCCAGCAGTCAACTTGGGCAGGGGTTCTACAATGAGCAGTTCTTC | CASSQLGQGFYNEQFF
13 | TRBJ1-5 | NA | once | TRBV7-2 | TGTGCCAGCAGCTTAATGTGGAATCAGCCCCAGCATTTT | CASSLMWNQPQHF
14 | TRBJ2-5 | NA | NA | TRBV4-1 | TGCGCCAGCAGCCAAGGGGGACACAAAGAGACCCAGTACTTC | CASSQGGHKETQYF
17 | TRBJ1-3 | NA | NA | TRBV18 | TGTGCCAGCTCACCCAAAGACAGCGCGGGCTCTGGAAACACCATATATTTT | CASSPKDSAGSGNTIYF
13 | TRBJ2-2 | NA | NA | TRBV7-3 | TGTGCCAGCAGCACGGATATCACCGGGGAGCTGTTTTTT | CASSTDITGELFF
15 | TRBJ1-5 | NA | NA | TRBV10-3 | TGTGCCATCAGAAAGAATGGGGGCGTCGATCAGCCCCAGCATTTT | CAIRKNGGVDQPQHF
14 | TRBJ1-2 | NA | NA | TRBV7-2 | TGTGCCAGCAGCCCAGCTCAGGGGAGGTATGGCTACACCTTC | CASSPAQGRYGYTF
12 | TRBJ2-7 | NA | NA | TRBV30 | TGTGCCTGGAGTGCAGTCTCCTACGAGCAGTACTTC | CAWSAVSYEQYF
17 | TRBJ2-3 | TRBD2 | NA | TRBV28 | TGTGCCAGCAGTTCCCCCCCGGGCGGGGGGGAAGGAGATACGCAGTATTTT | CASSSPPGGGEGDTQYF
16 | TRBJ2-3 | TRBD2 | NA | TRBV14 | TGTGCCAGCAGCCAAGAGAGACTAGCGGGGGGAGATACGCAGTATTTT | CASSQERLAGGDTQYF
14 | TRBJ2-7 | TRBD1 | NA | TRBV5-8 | TGTGCCAGCAGCTTAGAACAGGGGGCGGGCGAGCAGTACTTC | CASSLEQGAGEQYF
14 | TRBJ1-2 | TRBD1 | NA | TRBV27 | TGTGCCAGCAGTACGGTCGGACAGGGGTATGGCTACACCTTC | CASSTVGQGYGYTF
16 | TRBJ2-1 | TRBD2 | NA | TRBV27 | TGTGCCAGCAGTAGGACTAGCGGGGGGATTTGGAGTGAGCAGTTCTTC | CASSRTSGGIWSEQFF
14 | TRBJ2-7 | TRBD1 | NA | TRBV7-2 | TGTGCCAGCAGCTTAGACAGGGGACCCTACGAGCAGTACTTC | CASSLDRGPYEQYF
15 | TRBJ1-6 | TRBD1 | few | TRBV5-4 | TGTGCCAGCAGCTTGGAGGGACAGGGTCCCTCACCCCTCCACTTT | CASSLEGQGPSPLHF
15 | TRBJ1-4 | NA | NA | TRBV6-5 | TGTGCCAGCAGTTTTGGACAGACAACTAATGAAAAACTGTTTTTT | CASSFGQTTNEKLFF
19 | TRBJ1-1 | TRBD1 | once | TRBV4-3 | TGCGCCAGCAGCCAAACCAGAGCTTCCGCAGGGGGGATGAACACTGAAGCTTTCTTT | CASSQTRASAGGMNTEAFF
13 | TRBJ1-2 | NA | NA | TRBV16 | TGTGCCAGCAGCCAAGGGGGGAACTATGGCTACACCTTC | CASSQGGNYGYTF
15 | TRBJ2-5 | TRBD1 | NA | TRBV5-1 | TGCGCCAGCAGCTTGGGGGACAGGGAGGGAGAGACCCAGTACTTC | CASSLGDREGETQYF
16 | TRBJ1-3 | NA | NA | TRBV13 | TGTGCCAGCAGCTTAGCAGGGGAGTATTTTGGAAACACCATATATTTT | CASSLAGEYFGNTIYF
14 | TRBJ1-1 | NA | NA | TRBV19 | TGTGCCAGTAGTAACAGGGAATACGGGGTTGAAGCTTTCTTT | CASSNREYGVEAFF
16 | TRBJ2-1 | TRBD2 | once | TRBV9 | TGTGCCAGCAGCGAGAGAGTAGCGGGAGCCCGCAATGAGCAGTTCTTC | CASSERVAGARNEQFF
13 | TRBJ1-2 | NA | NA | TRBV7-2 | TGTGCCAGCAGCCCCGGGACATTCGATGGCTACACCTTC | CASSPGTFDGYTF